These T cell receptor beta chains were read from a single sample in a study of PD-1 blockade in classical Hodgkin lymphoma. TCRdb keeps only in-frame clones here, not all; method: immunoSEQ multiplex PCR. Of some 15,000 clones listed, about 89% are singletons. Sequences were obtained from CD8+ T cells from blood. These receptors were collected from a human donor with classical Hodgkin lymphoma. Each CDR3 is given with its conserved first and last residue. A D gene is named only where the DNA matches it firmly. Part of the rows lack a size; the others show once, few, many or a class for expanded clones.

clone_size j_call v_call d_call cdr3_nt cdr3_aa
. TRBJ1-2 TRBV6-6 . TGTGCCAGCAGCGAACCATCGAATTGGCCTAACTATGGCTACACCTTC CASSEPSNWPNYGYTF
. TRBJ2-3 TRBV5-6 . TGTGCCAGCAGCTTGGATCTGGAGGGGCCAGATACGCAGTATTTT CASSLDLEGPDTQYF
few TRBJ1-5 TRBV28 . TGTGCCAGCAGTTTACATGCAGGGAGGAATCAGCCCCAGCATTTT CASSLHAGRNQPQHF
. TRBJ2-4 TRBV9 . TGTGCCAGCAGCGTAGCCTTCGAGAACATTCAGTACTTC CASSVAFENIQYF
. TRBJ1-5 TRBV6-1 . TGTGCCAGCAGTGTCTCGGGGACACGGAGCAATCAGCCCCAGCATTTT CASSVSGTRSNQPQHF
. TRBJ2-1 TRBV19 . TGTGCCAGTACCCCAATGGCGGCAGACAATGAGCAGTTCTTC CASTPMAADNEQFF
. TRBJ1-4 TRBV10-3 TRBD1 TGTGCCATCAGTGAGTCGAAGGGGACAGGGGAAGCGGAAAAACTGTTTTTT CAISESKGTGEAEKLFF
once TRBJ2-6 TRBV28 TRBD1 TGTGCCAGCAGTTTAGGACAGGGGGGAAGTCTAAGGGCCAACGTCCTGACTTTC CASSLGQGGSLRANVLTF
. TRBJ2-1 TRBV14 TRBD2 TGTGCCAGCAGCCTCCTAGCGGGTAGCGGGTACAATGAGCAGTTCTTC CASSLLAGSGYNEQFF
. TRBJ2-2 TRBV6-5 . TGTGCCAGCAGTTACTCGAATCCGGTTTACACCGGGGAGCTGTTTTTT CASSYSNPVYTGELFF
once TRBJ2-7 TRBV5-8 . TGTGCCAGCAGCCAGTCCTACGAGCAGTACTTC CASSQSYEQYF
. TRBJ2-2 TRBV11-3 TRBD2 TGTGCCAGCAGCTTCTGGTCCGGGACTAGCGGGAGCTCGAACACCGGGGAGCTGTTTTTT CASSFWSGTSGSSNTGELFF
. TRBJ1-2 TRBV2 . TGTGCCAGCAGTGAAAGTAACCTCTTAGGCGGCTACACCTTC CASSESNLLGGYTF
. TRBJ1-2 TRBV28 . TGTGCCAGCAGTTTAAGGACCGTGGTGCCCGGCTACACCTTC CASSLRTVVPGYTF
. TRBJ2-3 TRBV28 . TGTGCCAGCAGTTTGGGGACAGATACGCAGTATTTT CASSLGTDTQYF
few TRBJ1-2 TRBV6-5 . TGTGCCAGCAGTCCCGGGGACATTTCAGACTATGGCTACACCTTC CASSPGDISDYGYTF